This T cell receptor (beta chain) is drawn from a study of PD-L1 blockade in urothelial cancer. Study summary: As for prior chemotherapy regimens, patients had received 0 to 3. The researchers analyzed blood 3 weeks (second dose) and 6 weeks after treatment start.

V shed 5 bases and J 2 bases; nucleotides not matched to a gene: 6. CDR1 is PRHDT and CDR2 is FYEKMQ in the germline V gene (reference sequence). The CDR3 is made up of 15 amino acids. The table came from immunoSEQ multiplex PCR; TCRdb's copy has only in-frame clones and leaves some out. The sample has 95,000 to 100,000 clones, roughly 84% seen once; the top ten hold approximately 2%. Noted time point: pretreatment peripheral blood. J is TRBJ2-5 and V is TRBV13; 9 bases align to TRBD1. The sequenced sample was PBMCs, obtained around atezolizumab (anti-PD-L1) treatment. This sequence was found in a man in his sixties with urothelial cancer. The CDR3 loop is CASSRPGQGQETQYF. For the CDR3, the DNA is TGTGCCAGCAGCCGACCGGGACAGGGACAAGAGACCCAGTACTTC.